This T cell receptor beta chain was sequenced in a study of blood T cell repertoires in COVID-19. Study details: PBMCs, B-cell-depleted T cells, or T cells were the source of the cDNA or gDNA that made up the material.

Donors in Cohort 3 who had recovered were those with two negative PCRs, healthcare professional clearance, or resolution of their symptoms. CDR3 length: 13 residues. The V and J ends lost 5 bases and 3 bases respectively, with 8 bases between them. Germline CDR1 SGHVS, CDR2 FQNEAQ. In the original workflow: Reference gene primer amplification gave estimated nucleated cell counts. Sequencing was performed with immunoSEQ multiplex PCR; in TCRdb, only in-frame clones are kept and a portion is missing. The DNA gave D and trimming, while V, J and clone size come from that table. The table lists 200,000 to 250,000 clones, 84% of them singletons, with around 2% in the top ten.

This receptor was taken from a man in his 60s who had recovered from COVID-19. V and J are TRBV7-8 and TRBJ1-5, with D tentatively TRBD1 (6 bases). Sequencing was done on a sample of PBMCs or T cells enriched from blood (not recorded which). CDR3 loop: CASSRDTNQPQHF. The CDR3 DNA sequence: TGTGCCAGCAGCCGGGACACCAATCAGCCCCAGCATTTT.